This T cell receptor beta chain is from a study of shared clonotypes between healthy human individuals. CD4+ cell separation produced CD45RA+ naive and CD45RA-negative memory subsets. Study-level points and caveats: Generation of non-shared clonotypes was less probable than generation of clonotypes shared by all four donors.

Sequencing was performed with immunoSEQ multiplex PCR; in TCRdb, only in-frame clones are kept and a portion is missing. In the table there are roughly 2 million clones, roughly 94% of which are singletons. This CDR3 comprises 13 residues. Germline CDR1 reads LNHDA; CDR2 reads SQIVND (reference sequence). Trimming left V 5 bases short and J 7 bases short, with 11 bases between. About this clone: The antigen is undetermined.

The receptor was isolated from a man aged 18 to 30 in good health. The chain uses TRBV19 and TRBJ2-2; D remains ambiguous. Sequences were obtained from naive CD4+ T cells sorted from blood. Subset indicated: CD45RA+ positively selected. The CDR3 is CASSPRTIGELFF. The CDR3 DNA follows: TGTGCCAGTAGTCCGCGGACGATCGGGGAGCTGTTTTTT.